One sample yielded the 3 T cell receptor beta chains listed below, sequenced in a study of technical replicates of blood from several donors. The repertoire was sequenced with immunoSEQ multiplex PCR; TCRdb's copy has only in-frame clones and lacks some. The data show tens of thousands of clones, roughly nine tenths seen once. Sequenced sample: T cells isolated from PBMCs. These receptors were taken from a human donor in good health. Some clones in this sample may be carry-over from other donors' samples.

The chain joins TRBV2 to TRBJ2-7, with 7 bases matching TRBD2. Germline V gene sequence: CDR1 SNHLY, CDR2 FYNNEI. This CDR3 has 13 residues. The junction had 8 bases not matched to a gene; V was cut back by 6 bases and J by 6 bases. The CDR3 spells CASRRDSGGEQYF. CDR3 nucleotides: TGTGCCAGCAGACGGGACTCGGGGGGCGAGCAGTACTTC.

The J gene is TRBJ2-1, the V gene TRBV29-1, with 11 bases identical to TRBD2. The J segment lost 8 bases and the V segment lost 5 bases, leaving 8 bases of the junction unmatched. The CDR3 loop spans 14 amino acids. Germline lookup yields CDR1 SQVTM and CDR2 ANQGSEA. The CDR3 region has the DNA TGCAGCGTTAGACTAGCGGGAAAAGGATATGAGCAGTTCTTC. The encoded protein is CSVRLAGKGYEQFF.

The chain is built from TRBV7-9 and TRBJ1-1; maybe TRBD1 (5 bases). The CDR3 loop spans 14 amino acids. Germline V gene data show CDR1 as SEHNR and CDR2 as FQNEAQ (reference sequence). Trimming shortened V by 6 bases and J by 5 bases, and 16 bases separated the two germline ends. CDR3: CASSGGVGSTEAFF. The CDR3 DNA sequence: TGTGCCAGCAGTGGGGGGGTGGGTAGTACTGAAGCTTTCTTT.